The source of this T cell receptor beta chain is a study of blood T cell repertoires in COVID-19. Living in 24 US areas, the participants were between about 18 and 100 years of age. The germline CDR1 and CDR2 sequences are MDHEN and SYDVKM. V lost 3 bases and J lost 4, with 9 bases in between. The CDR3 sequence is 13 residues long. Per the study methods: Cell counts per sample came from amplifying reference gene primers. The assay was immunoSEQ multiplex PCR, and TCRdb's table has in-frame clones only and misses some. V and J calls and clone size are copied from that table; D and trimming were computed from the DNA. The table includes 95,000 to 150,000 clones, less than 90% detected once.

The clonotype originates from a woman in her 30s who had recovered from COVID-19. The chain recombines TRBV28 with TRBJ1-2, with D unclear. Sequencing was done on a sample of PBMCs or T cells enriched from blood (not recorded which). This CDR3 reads CASSFTVAYGYTF. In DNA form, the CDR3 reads TGTGCCAGCAGTTTTACAGTCGCCTATGGCTACACCTTC.